The rows below give T cell receptor beta chains drawn from one sample of a study of blood T cell repertoires in COVID-19. Assay: immunoSEQ multiplex PCR; the TCRdb copy retains only in-frame clones and omits some. The top ten hold around 2% of the sample, which has under 300,000 clones, 70% to 90% seen once. Sequencing input: PBMCs or T cells enriched from blood (not recorded which). The receptors here all came from an older woman in a cohort exposed to, infected with or recovered from COVID-19 (not recorded which). CDR3s include the opening cysteine and the closing phenylalanine or tryptophan. The D gene is left open where the match is weak. Expanded clones are given a class, and other clones once, few, many or no size at all.

TRBJ2-2	TRBV5-4	TRBD1	15	few	CASGKDRGITGELFF	TGTGCCAGCGGAAAGGACAGGGGGATTACCGGGGAGCTGTTTTTT
TRBJ2-3	TRBV7-9	TRBD2	16	.	CASSMGLAGEIDTQYF	TGTGCCAGCAGCATGGGACTAGCGGGAGAGATAGATACGCAGTATTTT
TRBJ1-5	TRBV6-2/TRBV6-3	.	15	.	CASSWKGASNQPQHF	TGTGCCAGCAGTTGGAAGGGAGCGAGCAATCAGCCCCAGCATTTT
TRBJ1-5	TRBV6-1	TRBD1	14	.	CASSETGGGQPQHF	TGTGCCAGCAGTGAGACAGGGGGCGGTCAGCCCCAGCATTTT
TRBJ2-3	TRBV28	.	15	.	CASSLSGSSTDTQYF	TGTGCCAGCAGTTTAAGCGGATCGAGCACAGATACGCAGTATTTT
TRBJ2-7	TRBV18	.	13	.	CASSPGSGLEQYF	TGTGCCAGCTCACCCGGATCTGGGCTGGAGCAGTACTTC
TRBJ1-2	TRBV3-1/TRBV3-2	.	15	few	CASSQVGVPNYGYTF	TGTGCCAGCAGCCAGGTAGGGGTTCCTAACTATGGCTACACCTTC
TRBJ2-3	TRBV18	.	15	.	CASSPPPEGRGTQYF	TGTGCCAGCTCACCACCCCCGGAGGGCCGAGGTACGCAGTATTTT
TRBJ2-7	TRBV4-2	.	14	.	CASSQDRGSYEQYF	TGTGCCAGCAGCCAAGATCGAGGCTCCTACGAGCAGTACTTC
TRBJ1-1	TRBV14	TRBD1	14	.	CASSRQGMETEAFF	TGTGCCAGCAGCCGACAGGGGATGGAAACTGAAGCTTTCTTT
TRBJ1-1	TRBV5-1	.	14	few	CASSLTGQNTEAFF	TGCGCCAGCAGCTTGACGGGACAGAACACTGAAGCTTTCTTT
TRBJ1-2	TRBV28	.	13	.	CASSPRLDYGYTF	TGTGCCAGCAGTCCACGACTGGACTATGGCTACACCTTC
TRBJ2-1	TRBV7-3	TRBD2	15	.	CASSFRLAGVSEQFF	TGTGCCAGCAGCTTTAGACTAGCGGGAGTTTCCGAGCAGTTCTTC
TRBJ1-2	TRBV7-3	TRBD1	13	.	CASSSQGADGYTF	TGTGCCAGCAGCTCACAGGGGGCGGATGGCTACACCTTC
TRBJ1-3	TRBV28	.	16	.	CASPRSTGSGKNTIYF	TGTGCCAGCCCACGAAGTACAGGGTCCGGGAAAAACACCATATATTTT
TRBJ1-2	TRBV19	TRBD1	17	.	CASSIDLLTGGVYGYTF	TGTGCCAGTAGTATAGATCTATTGACAGGGGGTGTCTATGGCTACACCTTC
TRBJ1-1	TRBV7-9	TRBD1	14	.	CASSKTGTNTEAFF	TGTGCCAGCAGCAAGACAGGGACGAACACTGAAGCTTTCTTT
TRBJ2-5	TRBV2	TRBD1	14	.	CASSGGQGTETQYF	TGTGCCAGCAGTGGCGGACAGGGGACGGAGACCCAGTACTTC
TRBJ1-2	TRBV7-9	TRBD1	15	.	CASSSGDRDPYGYTF	TGTGCCAGCAGCTCGGGGGACAGGGATCCCTATGGCTACACCTTC
TRBJ2-3	TRBV27	TRBD2	20	.	CASSPRTSGARALSTDTQYF	TGTGCCAGCAGTCCACGGACTAGCGGAGCCAGGGCCCTCAGCACAGATACGCAGTATTTT
TRBJ2-1	TRBV28	TRBD2	15	.	CASSLGTRTPPEQFF	TGTGCCAGCAGTTTAGGGACTAGGACACCCCCTGAGCAGTTCTTC
TRBJ1-5	TRBV7-2	TRBD1	16	.	CASSRTPGQGNQPQHF	TGTGCCAGCAGCCGTACTCCGGGACAGGGAAATCAGCCCCAGCATTTT
TRBJ2-3	TRBV11-2	TRBD2	19	.	CASSPRIAGTPRNTDTQYF	TGTGCCAGCAGCCCCCGGATAGCGGGAACACCGCGGAACACAGATACGCAGTATTTT
TRBJ2-5	TRBV5-1	.	16	.	CASSLGTSSKQETQYF	TGCGCCAGCAGCTTGGGGACAAGCAGTAAGCAAGAGACCCAGTACTTC
TRBJ2-7	TRBV2	TRBD1	14	.	CASSDGQGNYEQYF	TGTGCCAGCAGTGACGGACAGGGGAACTACGAGCAGTACTTC
TRBJ2-1	TRBV6-6	TRBD2	17	.	CASSLGVAGVLHNEQFF	TGTGCCAGCAGTCTAGGTGTAGCGGGAGTGTTACACAATGAGCAGTTCTTC
TRBJ1-4	TRBV6-5	TRBD1	15	.	CASSLTGGGNEKLFF	TGTGCCAGCAGTCTAACAGGGGGCGGTAATGAAAAACTGTTTTTT
TRBJ2-1	TRBV27	TRBD1	14	.	CASSARQGTHWQFF	TGTGCCAGCAGTGCCAGACAGGGAACACACTGGCAGTTCTTC
TRBJ2-1	TRBV18	.	12	.	CASSPLADEQFF	TGTGCCAGCTCACCCCTAGCAGATGAGCAGTTCTTC
TRBJ2-7	TRBV6-2/TRBV6-3	TRBD2	20	.	CASSSQTSGRDPWLFDEQYF	TGTGCCAGCAGTTCCCAGACTAGCGGGAGGGATCCCTGGTTGTTCGACGAGCAGTACTTC
TRBJ2-7	TRBV5-1	TRBD2	15	.	CASSLEGLEAYEQYF	TGCGCCAGCAGCTTGGAGGGACTAGAGGCCTACGAGCAGTACTTC
TRBJ2-5	TRBV11-2	TRBD2	18	.	CASSVSGSGRANQETQYF	TGTGCCAGCAGCGTTAGCGGTAGCGGGAGGGCCAACCAAGAGACCCAGTACTTC
TRBJ2-3	TRBV5-1	TRBD2	15	.	CASSPLLAGTDTQYF	TGCGCCAGCAGCCCTCTACTAGCGGGCACAGATACGCAGTATTTT
TRBJ1-5	TRBV6-5	TRBD1	15	.	CASKMPRGGNQPQHF	TGTGCCAGCAAAATGCCCAGGGGGGGCAATCAGCCCCAGCATTTT
TRBJ2-5	TRBV10-2	.	14	.	CASSNMGSAGTQYF	TGCGCCAGCAGTAATATGGGGTCGGCGGGGACCCAGTACTTC